Each of the 27 T cell receptor beta chains below was sequenced from the same sample in a study of blood T cells in healthy people across ages. It was with a sample-barcoded 5' primer and a J-beta primer mix that a second PCR of roughly 6 to 12 cycles was run. TCRdb re-derived calls from the 5' RACE reads in MiXCR, one entry per CDR3 protein. The sample lists fewer than 900,000 distinct CDR3 sequences; 35% to 40% were seen once. The sequenced sample was blood. These receptors came from a young man in good health.

This clonotype was counted at least ten times. The chain is built from TRBV7-2 and TRBJ2-3, with TRBD2 matching 8 bases. V dropped 5 bases and J dropped 5; count of bases not matched to a gene: 9. The CDR3 extends over 15 amino acids. Germline V gene lookup returns CDR1 SGHTA and CDR2 FQGNSA. Written as DNA, the CDR3 is TGTGCCAGCAGCCCTTCTGGGGCGGGGGGAGATACGCAGTATTTT. Translation: CASSPSGAGGDTQYF.

There are many counts of this clonotype. DNA for the CDR3: TGTGCCAGCAGTCTCCTCCGGGACAGGGGAATGTATTTT. This gives the protein CASSLLRDRGMYF. The chain has TRBV12-3 or TRBV12-4 and TRBJ2-3; 10 bases fit TRBD1. The CDR3 runs to 13 residues. J gave up 14 bases and V 5 bases, and 10 bases lay outside the gene matches.

The chain carries TRBV20-1 and TRBJ1-2; D call uncertain. The CDR3 has 15 residues. Trimming took off 5 bases at V and 2 bases at J, with 18 bases between the two ends. Germline CDR1 DFQATT, CDR2 SNEGSKA (reference sequence). This CDR3 reads CSAFPIEASNYGYTF. CDR3 coding DNA: TGCAGTGCTTTTCCAATCGAAGCATCAAACTATGGCTACACCTTC.

Many counts were recorded for this clonotype. The chain is built from TRBV11-2 and TRBJ2-1, with a possible D match to TRBD2 (7 bases). The CDR3 loop spans 12 amino acids. Germline V gene lookup returns CDR1 SGHAT and CDR2 FQNNGV. V gave up 7 bases and J gave up 10 bases, with 14 bases separating them. Written as DNA, the CDR3 is TGTGCCAGCACCTCGGGGGGCCGAGAGCAGTTCTTC. It codes for CASTSGGREQFF.

V and J are TRBV11-2 and TRBJ2-5, with TRBD1 matching over 7 bases. The CDR3 covers 16 residues. Germline V gene sequence: CDR1 SGHAT, CDR2 FQNNGV. The junction had 15 bases not matched to a gene; V was cut back by 0 bases and J by 11 bases. This CDR3 is CASSLDSAGGRLGQYF. The DNA of the CDR3 is TGTGCCAGCAGCTTAGATAGCGCAGGGGGAAGGTTGGGGCAGTACTTC.

CDR3 sequence (DNA): TGTGCCAGCAGCCCGGATCAGCTATTAACTGAAGCTTTCTTT. It is translated as CASSPDQLLTEAFF. This sequence joins TRBV5-5 and TRBJ1-1, with D uncertain. V was cut by 4 bases and J by 5 bases, with 15 bases left in between. Germline V CDR1 and CDR2: SGHKS, YYEKEE (reference sequence). The CDR3 runs to 14 residues.

This clonotype was found many times. The V and J genes are TRBV12-3 or TRBV12-4 and TRBJ2-1; 11 bases fit TRBD1. V was clipped by 3 bases and J by 9 bases; unmatched bases: 10. The CDR3 totals 16 residues. In DNA form, the CDR3 reads TGTGCCAGCAGTTTCCGCCAAAGGGACAGGGGGGGTGAGCAGTTCTTC. Residues: CASSFRQRDRGGEQFF.

A note on this clonotype: This may stem from a read error, because a much larger clone lies one nucleotide away. J is TRBJ2-1 and V is TRBV6-5, with D unclear. Germline V gives CDR1 MNHEY, CDR2 SVGAGI. The CDR3 loop spans 13 amino acids. The V gene lost 2 bases and the J gene lost 13 bases, with 15 bases spanning the gap. The CDR3 sequence is CASSYPGTETQFF. The CDR3 nucleotides read TGTGCCAGCAGTTACCCGGGTACCGAGACCCAGTTCTTC.

About this clonotype: One base away lies a much larger clone, so this may be a sequencing read error. This chain joins TRBV4-2 and TRBJ2-7; no reliable D call. The DNA end is a closer match to TRBJ2-5, so the J assignment may be wrong. The CDR3 covers 12 residues. CDR1 is LGHNA and CDR2 is YNFKEQ in the germline V gene. CDR3 nucleotide sequence: TGTGCCAGCAGCCAAGATGGACAGACCCAGTACTTC. Residues: CASSQDGQTQYF.

The CDR3 here is CASSLGSTQYF. The CDR3 DNA follows: TGTGCCAGCAGCTTAGGGAGTACGCAGTATTTT. The V and J genes are TRBV5-4 and TRBJ2-3, with D possibly TRBD2 on 5 matching bases. Germline CDR1 SGHNT, CDR2 YYREEE (reference sequence). Trimming took off 2 bases at V and 8 bases at J, with 6 bases between the two ends. CDR3 size: 11 residues.

The rearrangement uses TRBV24-1 and TRBJ1-1; D is undetermined. V lost 2 bases to trimming and J lost 8 bases, with 11 bases between them. The germline gives CDR1 KGHDR, CDR2 SFDVKD. This CDR3 contains 13 residues. As DNA, the CDR3 is TGTGCCACCAGTGATTCCCGAAGGACGGAAGCTTTCTTT. It translates to CATSDSRRTEAFF.

In its sample, this clonotype was seen a few times. This rearrangement joins TRBV12-3 or TRBV12-4 to TRBJ2-7; 8 bases match TRBD1. V dropped 6 bases and J dropped 2; count of bases not matched to a gene: 6. The CDR3 is 14 amino acids. The CDR3 DNA reads TGTGCCAGCAGCGAGCGGACAGGGCCCTACGAGCAGTACTTC. It specifies CASSERTGPYEQYF.

Only a few counts were recorded for this clonotype. The V gene is TRBV20-1, the J gene TRBJ1-4, with unresolved D. Germline lookup yields CDR1 DFQATT and CDR2 SNEGSKA (reference sequence). V was cut by 3 bases and J by 0 bases, with 20 bases left in between. This CDR3 region has 18 residues. The CDR3 loop is CSARDGPPYRTTNEKLFF. For the CDR3, the DNA is TGCAGTGCTAGGGACGGTCCACCGTACAGAACAACTAATGAAAAACTGTTTTTT.

This chain connects TRBV7-9 to TRBJ1-2; 9 nucleotides match TRBD1. In germline, CDR1 is SEHNR, CDR2 FQNEAQ (reference sequence). CDR3 size: 17 residues. V shed 5 bases, J shed 3 bases, and the junction held 13 bases outside the gene matches. CDR3 in DNA: TGTGCCAGCAGCCTCCGTCCCTCGGGACAGGGTCACTATGGCTACACCTTC. Protein sequence: CASSLRPSGQGHYGYTF.

The chain combines TRBV4-3 with TRBJ2-7, with 7 positions matching TRBD2. V lost 0 bases and J lost 0; bases outside the gene matches: 8. The CDR3 loop spans 17 amino acids. Germline CDR1 and CDR2: LGHNA and YSLEER. Here the CDR3 DNA reads TGCGCCAGCAGCCAAGAACCGGGGGGATTCAGCTCCTACGAGCAGTACGTC. This gives the protein CASSQEPGGFSSYEQYV.

As for this clonotype: This may arise from a read error, as a much more abundant clone is one base away. The chain links TRBV4-2 to TRBJ2-3; D possibly corresponds to TRBD2 (6 bases). Germline values: CDR1 LGHNA, CDR2 YNFKEQ. The CDR3 length is 16 residues. In DNA form, the CDR3 reads TGTACCAGCAGCCAAGAAACTAGCTGGGAGGTAAATACGCAGTATTTT. Translation gives CTSSQETSWEVNTQYF.

This chain connects TRBV7-9 to TRBJ1-5; unclear D gene. The ends were cut back, 5 bases at V and 5 bases at J, with 10 bases in the middle. Looked up from germline, CDR1 is SEHNR and CDR2 is FQNEAQ (reference sequence). This CDR3 contains 13 residues. The CDR3 DNA sequence: TGTGCCAGCAGCACCAGTAATGATCAGCCCCAGCATTTT. Translated: CASSTSNDQPQHF.

This clonotype was detected only a few times. The chain combines TRBV5-1 with TRBJ2-1; 8 bases are a match to TRBD1. In germline, CDR1 is SGHRS, CDR2 YFSETQ. The CDR3 runs 14 residues. V dropped 0 bases and J dropped 7; count of bases not matched to a gene: 3. The CDR3 protein is CASSLGTGLNEQFF. CDR3 DNA sequence: TGCGCCAGCAGCTTGGGGACAGGGTTGAATGAGCAGTTCTTC.

With regard to this clonotype: At one end the junction does not follow the germline gene, possibly because of a read error. The chain uses TRBV5-1 and TRBJ2-1; D gene uncertain. Per germline, CDR1 SGHRS and CDR2 YFSETQ. The CDR3 consists of 15 residues. This CDR3 is CANSTATLSYNEQFF. The CDR3 nucleotides are TGCGCCAACAGCACCGCCACTCTCTCCTACAATGAGCAGTTCTTC.

As concerns this clonotype: A much larger clone sits a single nucleotide away, making a read error possible. The chain uses TRBV25-1 and TRBJ1-2, with 8 bases aligning to TRBD1. The germline V gene encodes CDR1 MGHDK and CDR2 SYGVNS. This CDR3 has 14 residues. CDR3 coding DNA: TGTGCCAGCAGTGCGGGGACAGGTGTCTATGGCTGCACCTTC. Protein sequence: CASSAGTGVYGCTF.

V is TRBV4-3 and J is TRBJ2-5; 7 bases are shared with TRBD1. Germline V gene sequence: CDR1 LGHNA, CDR2 YSLEER. There are 15 residues in the CDR3. V gave up 0 bases and J gave up 5 bases; unmatched junction bases: 6. As DNA, the CDR3 is TGCGCCAGCAGCCAAGATGGAAGGGGGCGGGAGACCCAGTACTTC. Translating gives CASSQDGRGRETQYF.

This clonotype was counted only a few times. In DNA form, the CDR3 reads TGTGCCACCAGTGATGAGGGGTACTATGGCTACACCTTC. Residues: CATSDEGYYGYTF. The rearrangement joins TRBV24-1 to TRBJ1-2; maybe TRBD1 (5 bases). The CDR3 loop spans 13 amino acids. V gave up 3 bases and J gave up 3 bases, with 7 bases separating them. CDR1 and CDR2 from the germline V gene are KGHDR and SFDVKD.

The CDR3 reads CASSHVGDRVYGYTF. The CDR3 nucleotides read TGTGCCAGCAGCCACGTAGGGGACAGGGTCTATGGCTACACCTTC. The rearrangement uses TRBV3-1 and TRBJ1-2; the match to TRBD1 covers 9 bases. Germline V gives CDR1 LGHDT, CDR2 YNNKEL (reference sequence). With 3 bases clipped from V and 4 bases from J, the junction kept 6 bases outside the gene matches. CDR3 length equals 15 residues.

This chain links TRBV14 with TRBJ2-5, with unresolved D. The CDR3 spans 13 residues. CDR1 and CDR2 from the germline V gene are SGHDN and FVKESK. Trimming took 2 bases from V and 5 from J, leaving 9 bases between them. Here the CDR3 DNA reads TGTGCCAGCAGCCAAAGGCCCCGGGAGACCCAGTACTTC. It specifies CASSQRPRETQYF.

In its sample, this clonotype was seen a few times. The V and J genes are TRBV5-1 and TRBJ2-1; 10 bases are a match to TRBD2. The CDR3 runs 15 residues. The ends lost 2 bases at V and 6 bases at J; junction bases unmatched: 5. CDR1 is SGHRS, CDR2 YFSETQ, per germline. CDR3 amino acids: CASSFPSGGPNEQFF. CDR3 nucleotide sequence: TGCGCCAGCAGCTTTCCTAGCGGGGGCCCCAATGAGCAGTTCTTC.

This clonotype has a handful of counts. The V call is TRBV7-2, the J call TRBJ2-1; tentatively, D is TRBD1 (6 bases). V dropped 1 base and J dropped 4 bases, with 11 bases sitting between them. Germline V lookup: CDR1 SGHTA, CDR2 FQGNSA. This CDR3 is built from 15 residues. CDR3 amino acids: CASSLEGVAYNEQFF. CDR3 sequence (DNA): TGTGCCAGCAGCTTAGAGGGGGTGGCTTACAATGAGCAGTTCTTC.

The chain is built from TRBV12-3 or TRBV12-4 and TRBJ1-2; the D is unclear. The V and J ends lost 1 base and 4 bases respectively, with 10 bases between them. This CDR3 is 14 amino acids long. In DNA form, the CDR3 reads TGTGCCAGCAGTTTAGAGGTGGCAGCCTATGGCTACACCTTC. It is translated as CASSLEVAAYGYTF.